This T cell receptor (beta chain) was profiled in a study of blood T cell repertoires in COVID-19. Whole-study context: Whether acute or convalescent, the COVID-19 samples came from the United States, Italy and Spain. T cells, B-cell-depleted T cells, or PBMCs supplied cDNA or gDNA.

Per the authors' pipeline: Reference gene primer amplification gave nucleated cell count estimates. Here immunoSEQ multiplex PCR was the method, and the copy in TCRdb shows in-frame clones only, minus some. That table furnishes V, J and clone size, whereas the DNA furnished D and trimming. The sample contains some 670,000 clones, 75% to 90% of which appear only once. Source material: peripheral blood. The TCR sequence derives from a woman aged 18-35 years with acute or convalescent COVID-19.

In nucleotides, the CDR3 is TGTGCCAGCAGCCTCCAGCAGGGCTACGAGCAGTACTTC. As protein: CASSLQQGYEQYF. This sequence joins TRBV7-3 and TRBJ2-7, with D possibly being TRBD1 (5 bases). V shed 5 bases and J shed 3 bases, with 11 bases lying between them. CDR3 length: 13 amino acids. The germline gives CDR1 SGHTA, CDR2 FQGTGA.